Detailed here is one T cell receptor (beta chain). Antigen: not known. Mixed chimerism was transient after nonmyeloablative marrow transplants from related graft donors. Unstimulated regulatory T cells (CD4+CD25+CD127-), CD4+CD25- non-regulatory cells, CD4 and CD8 cells were FACS-sorted from thawed PBMCs. This sample is part of a study of Tregs in tolerant kidney transplant recipients. Overall study findings and caveats: Nucleotide sequences could not be compared across some patients' samples due to primer changes. This study did not directly address biological reproducibility.

Clones were read by immunoSEQ multiplex PCR, and TCRdb kept only the in-frame ones, dropping some. The data contain tens of thousands of clones, approximately 87% of them singletons. This receptor was obtained from a human patient who received a combined kidney and bone marrow transplant. Part of the T cell pool may stem from the graft donor. The sample consisted of CD4+ T cells from blood (PBMCs), taken 6 months after the transplant.

The CDR3 DNA follows: TGCGCCAGCAGCCAAGACGTACGGGGTGATGGGACCCAGTACTTC. This gives the protein CASSQDVRGDGTQYF. The chain couples TRBV4-3 to TRBJ2-5, with a tentative D call TRBD2 (5 bases). The germline V gene encodes CDR1 LGHNA and CDR2 YSLEER. Between the trimmed V and J ends, which lost 0 bases and 7 bases, there was a span of 15 bases. The CDR3 totals 15 residues.